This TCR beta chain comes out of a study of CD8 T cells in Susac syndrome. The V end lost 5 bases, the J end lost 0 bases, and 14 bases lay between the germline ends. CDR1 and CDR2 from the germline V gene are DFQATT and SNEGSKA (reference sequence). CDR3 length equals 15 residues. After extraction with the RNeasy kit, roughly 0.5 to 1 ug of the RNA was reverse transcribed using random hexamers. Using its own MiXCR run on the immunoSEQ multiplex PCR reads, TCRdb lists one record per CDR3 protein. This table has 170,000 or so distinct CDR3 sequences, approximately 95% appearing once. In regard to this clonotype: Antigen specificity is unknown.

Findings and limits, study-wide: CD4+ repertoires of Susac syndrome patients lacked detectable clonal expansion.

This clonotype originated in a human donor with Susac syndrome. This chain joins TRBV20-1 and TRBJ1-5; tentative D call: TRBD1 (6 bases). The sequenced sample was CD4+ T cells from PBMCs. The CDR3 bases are TGCAGTGCTTCCAGGGGACCCGATAGCAATCAGCCCCAGCATTTT. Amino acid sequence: CSASRGPDSNQPQHF.